This T cell receptor beta chain came from a study of blood T cell repertoires in COVID-19. Study-wide background: Sample material is recorded as cDNA or gDNA derived from T cells, B-cell-depleted T cells, or PBMCs.

Per the original methods: Amplifying reference gene primers gave estimates of nucleated cell counts. Method: immunoSEQ multiplex PCR; TCRdb's copy keeps in-frame clones and lacks some. V, J and clone size reflect that table, while D and trimming were determined from the DNA. The sample has about 140,000 clones; 84% are singletons. Looked up from germline, CDR1 is SGHRS and CDR2 is YFSETQ. The germline V and J ends were trimmed by 0 bases and 7 bases, with 8 bases remaining between them. The CDR3 sequence is 12 residues long. Participants were aged about 18 to 90 years, lived in 20 to 25 US areas, and enrolled virtually.

Sequenced material: PBMCs or T cells enriched from blood (not recorded which). The clonotype originates from a woman between 18 and 29 years old who had been exposed to COVID-19. The chain couples TRBV5-1 to TRBJ2-7; D is uncertain. The CDR3 DNA reads as TGCGCCAGCAGCTTGGCCCCCGGGGAGCAGTACTTC. This sequence encodes CASSLAPGEQYF.